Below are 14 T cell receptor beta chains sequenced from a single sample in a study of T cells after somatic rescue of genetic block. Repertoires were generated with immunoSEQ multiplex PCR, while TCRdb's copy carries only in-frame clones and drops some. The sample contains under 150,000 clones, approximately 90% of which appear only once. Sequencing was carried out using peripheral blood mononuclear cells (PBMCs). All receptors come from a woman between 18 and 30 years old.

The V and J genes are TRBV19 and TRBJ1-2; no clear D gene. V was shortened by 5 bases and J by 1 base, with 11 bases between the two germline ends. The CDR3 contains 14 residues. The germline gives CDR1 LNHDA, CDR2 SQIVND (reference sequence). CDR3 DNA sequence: TGTGCCAGTAGTCCAATCGCAGATAACTATGGCTACACCTTC. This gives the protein CASSPIADNYGYTF.

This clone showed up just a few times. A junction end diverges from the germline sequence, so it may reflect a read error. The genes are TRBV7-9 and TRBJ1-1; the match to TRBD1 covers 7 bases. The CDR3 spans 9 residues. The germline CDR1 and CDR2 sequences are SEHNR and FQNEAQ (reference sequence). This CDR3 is CASSPRGTF. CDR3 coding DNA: TGTGCCAGCAGCCCCAGGGGGACTTTT.

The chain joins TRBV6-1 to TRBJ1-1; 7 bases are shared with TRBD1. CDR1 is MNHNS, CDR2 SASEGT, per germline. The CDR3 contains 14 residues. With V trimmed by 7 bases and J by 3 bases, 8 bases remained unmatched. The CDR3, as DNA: TGTGCCAGCACCCCTCGACAGGGTTACACTGAAGCTTTCTTT. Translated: CASTPRQGYTEAFF.

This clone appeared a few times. CDR3 sequence (DNA): TGTGCCAGTAAACCGGGACGAAGAGATTCACCCCTCCACTTT. This encodes CASKPGRRDSPLHF. The rearrangement joins TRBV19 to TRBJ1-6; TRBD1 is a possible D gene (5 bases). Between the trimmed V and J ends, which lost 7 bases and 8 bases, there was a span of 15 bases. This CDR3 region has 14 residues. Per the germline V gene, CDR1 is LNHDA and CDR2 is SQIVND (reference sequence).

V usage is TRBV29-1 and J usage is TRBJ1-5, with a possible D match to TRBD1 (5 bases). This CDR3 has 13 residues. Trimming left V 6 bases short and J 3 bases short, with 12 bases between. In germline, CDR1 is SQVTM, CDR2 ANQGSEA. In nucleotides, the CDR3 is TGCAGCGTAATGACAGAGCACAATCAGCCCCAGCATTTT. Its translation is CSVMTEHNQPQHF.

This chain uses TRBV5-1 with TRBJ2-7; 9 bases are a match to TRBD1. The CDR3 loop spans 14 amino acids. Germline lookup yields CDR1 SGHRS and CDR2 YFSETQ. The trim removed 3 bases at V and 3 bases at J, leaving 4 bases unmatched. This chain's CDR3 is CASSSRQGGYEQYF. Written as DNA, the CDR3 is TGCGCCAGCAGCTCTCGACAGGGGGGCTACGAGCAGTACTTC.

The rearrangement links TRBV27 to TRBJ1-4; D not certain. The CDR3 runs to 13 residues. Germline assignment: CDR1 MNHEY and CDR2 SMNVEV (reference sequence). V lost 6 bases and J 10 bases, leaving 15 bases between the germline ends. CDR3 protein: CASRAQPGGKLFF. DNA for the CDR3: TGTGCCAGCAGAGCACAGCCAGGTGGAAAACTGTTTTTT. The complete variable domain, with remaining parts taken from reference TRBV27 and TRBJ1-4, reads EAQVTQNPRYLITVTGKKLTVTCSQNMNHEYMSWYRQDPGLGLRQIYYSMNVEVTDKGDVPEGYKVSRKEKRNFPLILESPSPNQTSLYFCASRAQPGGKLFFGSGTQLSVL.

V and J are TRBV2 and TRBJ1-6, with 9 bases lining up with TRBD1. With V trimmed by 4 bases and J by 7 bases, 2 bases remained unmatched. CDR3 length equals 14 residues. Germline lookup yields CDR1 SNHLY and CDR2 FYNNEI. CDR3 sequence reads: CASSGGQGNSPLHF. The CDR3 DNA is TGTGCCAGCAGTGGGGGACAGGGAAATTCACCCCTCCACTTT.

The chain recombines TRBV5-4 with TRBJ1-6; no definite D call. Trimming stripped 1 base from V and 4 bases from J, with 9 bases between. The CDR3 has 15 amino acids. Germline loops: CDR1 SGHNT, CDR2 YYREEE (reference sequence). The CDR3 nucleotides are TGTGCCAGCAGCTTGCGAACAGCGTATAATTCACCCCTCCACTTT. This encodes CASSLRTAYNSPLHF.

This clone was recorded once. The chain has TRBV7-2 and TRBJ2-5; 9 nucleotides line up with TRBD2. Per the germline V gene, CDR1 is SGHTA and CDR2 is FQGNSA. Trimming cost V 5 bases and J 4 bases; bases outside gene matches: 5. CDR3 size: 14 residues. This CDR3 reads CASSKGLAGETQYF. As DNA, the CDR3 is TGTGCCAGCAGCAAGGGACTAGCAGGAGAGACCCAGTACTTC.

The CDR3 loop reads CASSYARRGIGYTF. Written as DNA, the CDR3 is TGTGCCAGCAGTTACGCCAGACGGGGGATCGGCTACACCTTC. This chain connects TRBV6-5 to TRBJ1-2; D is possibly TRBD1 (5 bases). V was pared by 2 bases and J by 8 bases, with 15 bases between. Germline V gene data show CDR1 as MNHEY and CDR2 as SVGAGI. This CDR3 contains 14 residues.

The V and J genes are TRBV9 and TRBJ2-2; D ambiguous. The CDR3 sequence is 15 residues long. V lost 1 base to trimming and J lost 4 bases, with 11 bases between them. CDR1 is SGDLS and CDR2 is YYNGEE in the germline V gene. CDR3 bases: TGTGCCAGCAGCGTAAGTGCTGCGTCCACCGGGGAGCTGTTTTTT. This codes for CASSVSAASTGELFF.

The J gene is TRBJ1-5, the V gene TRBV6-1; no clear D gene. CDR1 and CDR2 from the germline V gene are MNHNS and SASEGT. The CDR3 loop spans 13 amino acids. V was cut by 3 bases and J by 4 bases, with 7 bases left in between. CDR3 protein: CASSESFNQPQHF. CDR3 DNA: TGTGCCAGCAGTGAGAGTTTTAATCAGCCCCAGCATTTT.

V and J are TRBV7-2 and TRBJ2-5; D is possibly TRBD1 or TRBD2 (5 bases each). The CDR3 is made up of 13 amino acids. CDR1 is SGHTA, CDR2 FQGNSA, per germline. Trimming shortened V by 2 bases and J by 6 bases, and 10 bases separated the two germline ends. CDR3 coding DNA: TGTGCCAGCAGCTTATATAAGGGACAGACCCAGTACTTC. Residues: CASSLYKGQTQYF.